Each of the 27 T cell receptor beta chains below was sequenced from the same sample in a study of blood T cell repertoires in COVID-19 (dated by TCRdb to the early 2020s). The library relied on the immunoSEQ multiplex PCR assay. This is the immuneACCESS table as TCRdb keeps it, with only in-frame sequences that have V and J called. A part of the clones is gone; compared with another copy, unresolved V genes explain less than half, and the rest is unexplained. In all, the sample holds 200,000 to 250,000 clones, and 86% of those were seen once. Approximately 3% of the sample comes from the top ten. The source material was PBMCs or T cells enriched from blood (not recorded which). The receptors shown here come from a woman aged 45-65 years in a cohort exposed to, infected with or recovered from COVID-19 (not recorded which).

The chain combines TRBV16 with TRBJ1-2; D not certain. CDR1 and CDR2 (germline): KGHSY, FQNENV. The CDR3 has 13 amino acids. V was clipped by 4 bases and J by 5 bases, with 11 bases between them. CDR3 nucleotide sequence: TGTGCCAGCAGCCCAAGGAGGGAATATGGCTACACCTTC. This codes for CASSPRREYGYTF. The entire variable domain, with the rest obtained from reference TRBV16 and TRBJ1-2, is as follows: GEEVAQTPKHLVRGEGQKAKLYCAPIKGHSYVFWYQQVLKNEFKFLISFQNENVFDETGMPKERFSAKCLPNSPCSLEIQATKLEDSAVYFCASSPRREYGYTFGSGTRLTVV.

The CDR3 region has the DNA TGTGCCAGCAGTTACTCGGGGCAAAAAAACATTCAGTACTTC. This codes for CASSYSGQKNIQYF. V is TRBV6-2 or TRBV6-3 and J is TRBJ2-4, with a tentative D call TRBD1 (5 bases). Trimming took 0 bases from V and 4 from J, leaving 7 bases between them. CDR3 size: 14 residues. Germline CDR1 reads MNHEY; CDR2 reads SVGEGT.

The chain carries TRBV4-2 and TRBJ2-5; the D gene is possibly TRBD2 (5 bases). Per the germline V gene, CDR1 is LGHNA and CDR2 is YNFKEQ. The CDR3 length is 15 residues. Trimming left V 4 bases short and J 5 bases short, with 17 bases between. The CDR3 sequence: CASSPGKGVMETQYF. CDR3 nucleotides: TGTGCCAGCAGCCCAGGCAAGGGAGTGATGGAGACCCAGTACTTC.

The chain carries TRBV4-3 and TRBJ2-5; TRBD2 matches at 9 bases. The length of the CDR3 is 16 residues. The ends lost 1 base at V and 0 bases at J; junction bases unmatched: 3. The germline gives CDR1 LGHNA, CDR2 YSLEER. The CDR3 here is CASSQAASGDQETQYF. The CDR3 DNA follows: TGCGCCAGCAGCCAAGCGGCTAGCGGGGACCAAGAGACCCAGTACTTC.

This rearrangement joins TRBV9 to TRBJ1-2, with 8 positions matching TRBD1. CDR1 is SGDLS, CDR2 YYNGEE, per germline. This CDR3 region has 15 residues. V trimming: 1 base; J trimming: 6 bases; junction bases outside the gene matches: 8. The CDR3 region is CASSVFTTGDDGYTF. CDR3 DNA sequence: TGTGCCAGCAGCGTATTCACGACAGGGGACGATGGCTACACCTTC.

The CDR3 reads CASSLLAGWSNEQFF. CDR3 coding DNA: TGTGCCAGCAGCTTGTTAGCAGGGTGGAGCAATGAGCAGTTCTTC. J is TRBJ2-1 and V is TRBV7-9, with a possible D match to TRBD1 (5 bases). The V gene lost 3 bases and the J gene lost 6 bases, with 15 bases spanning the gap. This CDR3 is built from 15 residues. The germline V gene encodes CDR1 SEHNR and CDR2 FQNEAQ (reference sequence).

J is TRBJ1-6 and V is TRBV12-5, with no clear D. This CDR3 contains 16 residues. The germline V gene has CDR1 LGHNT and CDR2 FRNRAP. The V gene lost 5 bases and the J gene lost 7 bases, with 18 bases spanning the gap. The CDR3 region has the DNA TGTGCTAGTGGTCTCGGGTCGGGTGGAGGGAATTCACCCCTCCACTTT. Its translation is CASGLGSGGGNSPLHF.

The genes are TRBV6-1 and TRBJ1-4; possibly TRBD1 for D (6 bases). CDR1 is MNHNS, CDR2 SASEGT, per germline. The V end lost 3 bases, the J end lost 5 bases, and 10 bases lay between the germline ends. This CDR3 comprises 14 residues. The CDR3 DNA reads as TGTGCCAGCAGTGAGAGGACAGACAATGAAAAACTGTTTTTT. Translation: CASSERTDNEKLFF.

This clone was counted only a few times. This chain joins TRBV9 and TRBJ1-2; D remains unclear. Germline loops: CDR1 SGDLS, CDR2 YYNGEE. V was trimmed by 0 bases and J by 3 bases, leaving 9 bases between them. CDR3 length: 14 amino acids. The DNA for the CDR3 is TGTGCCAGCAGCGTAGAAGAGGCTTACTATGGCTACACCTTC. Its protein is CASSVEEAYYGYTF.

The chain recombines TRBV7-3 with TRBJ2-1; no clear D gene. There are 14 residues in the CDR3. V was shortened by 3 bases and J by 5 bases, with 11 bases between the two germline ends. CDR1 is SGHTA and CDR2 is FQGTGA in the germline V gene. CDR3 residues: CASSFTHRDNEQFF. CDR3 in DNA: TGTGCCAGCAGCTTCACACACCGGGACAATGAGCAGTTCTTC.

V gene TRBV6-2 or TRBV6-3 combines with J gene TRBJ2-3; 8 bases match TRBD2. With V trimmed by 5 bases and J by 10 bases, 11 bases remained unmatched. CDR3 length: 14 residues. Germline-derived CDR1 and CDR2 are MNHEY and SVGEGT. In DNA form, the CDR3 reads TGTGCCAGCAGTAACGGGGGGGCCCCCGCCCCGCAGTATTTT. Its translation is CASSNGGAPAPQYF.

The chain joins TRBV2 to TRBJ2-1; tentatively, D is TRBD2 (5 bases). With 2 bases removed from V and 10 bases from J, the gap between germline ends came to 12 bases. From germline, CDR1 is SNHLY and CDR2 FYNNEI. CDR3 length equals 13 residues. The CDR3 bases are TGTGCCAGCAGTGAAAGAGGGATGGGGGAGCAGTTCTTC. Translated, it gives CASSERGMGEQFF.

The chain links TRBV7-2 to TRBJ2-7; TRBD2 aligns across 9 bases. Per the germline V gene, CDR1 is SGHTA and CDR2 is FQGNSA. CDR3 length: 16 amino acids. V trimming: 2 bases; J trimming: 6 bases; junction bases outside the gene matches: 11. In nucleotides, the CDR3 is TGTGCCAGCAGCTTATTCCGGGGGCGAGCGGGGGGCGAGCAGTACTTC. Amino acid sequence: CASSLFRGRAGGEQYF.

V gene TRBV12-3 or TRBV12-4 combines with J gene TRBJ1-4, with D possibly matching TRBD1 (6 bases). The length of the CDR3 is 13 residues. V was shortened by 2 bases and J by 5 bases, with 6 bases between the two germline ends. CDR3 sequence: CASSLQGNEKLFF. In DNA, the CDR3 is TGTGCCAGCAGTTTACAGGGGAATGAAAAACTGTTTTTT.

J is TRBJ2-7 and V is TRBV5-6; perhaps TRBD2 as D (6 bases). This CDR3 has 15 amino acids. The V gene lost 3 bases and the J gene lost 9 bases, with 22 bases spanning the gap. Germline V gene sequence: CDR1 SGHDT, CDR2 YYEEEE. The CDR3 protein is CASSSGGPKARGQYF. CDR3 sequence (DNA): TGTGCCAGCAGCTCCGGGGGTCCTAAGGCTCGGGGGCAGTACTTC.

This chain uses TRBV30 with TRBJ2-1, with TRBD1 as a possible D gene (7 bases). CDR1 is GTSNPN, CDR2 SVGIG, per germline (reference sequence). The CDR3 sequence is 14 residues long. Trimming took 3 bases from V and 4 from J, leaving 13 bases between them. The CDR3 is CAWSGRGVYNEQFF. The CDR3 DNA reads as TGTGCCTGGAGCGGCAGGGGGGTATACAATGAGCAGTTCTTC.

The chain is built from TRBV5-6 and TRBJ1-2; D is unclear. The CDR3 contains 17 residues. From germline, CDR1 is SGHDT and CDR2 YYEEEE. The ends were cut back, 3 bases at V and 0 bases at J, with 18 bases in the middle. CDR3 region: CASSSPGGGVPNYGYTF. The CDR3 DNA is TGTGCCAGCAGCTCCCCGGGTGGCGGGGTGCCTAACTATGGCTACACCTTC.

V usage is TRBV5-4 and J usage is TRBJ1-2, with 7 bases identical to TRBD1. This CDR3 comprises 14 residues. V lost 2 bases, J lost 2 bases, and 3 bases stayed unmatched. Germline lookup yields CDR1 SGHNT and CDR2 YYREEE (reference sequence). The CDR3, as DNA: TGTGCCAGCAGCTTTGGGGACAGAAACTATGGCTACACCTTC. As protein: CASSFGDRNYGYTF. Full variable domain (outside the CDR3, taken from reference TRBV5-4 and TRBJ1-2): ETGVTQSPTHLIKTRGQQVTLRCSSQSGHNTVSWYQQALGQGPQFIFQYYREEENGRGNFPPRFSGLQFPNYSSELNVNALELDDSALYLCASSFGDRNYGYTFGSGTRLTVV.

This chain uses TRBV20-1 with TRBJ2-6; tentatively, D is TRBD2 (7 bases). V was cut by 3 bases and J by 0 bases, with 9 bases left in between. The germline CDR1 and CDR2 sequences are DFQATT and SNEGSKA (reference sequence). There are 15 residues in the CDR3. The CDR3 loop is CSASRGASGANVLTF. The CDR3 DNA sequence: TGCAGTGCTAGTCGGGGGGCCTCTGGGGCCAACGTCCTGACTTTC.

Ten or more counts support this clone. J is TRBJ1-4 and V is TRBV15; D possibly corresponds to TRBD1 (6 bases). Trimming pared 3 bases from V and 5 bases from J, leaving 7 bases between. Germline V gene sequence: CDR1 LNHNV, CDR2 YYDKDF (reference sequence). CDR3 size: 13 residues. Written as DNA, the CDR3 is TGTGCCACCAGCAGGGACAGAAATGAAAAACTGTTTTTT. It yields the protein CATSRDRNEKLFF.

The chain's CDR3 is CARGTKGGEKLFF. In DNA, the CDR3 is TGTGCCCGCGGGACCAAAGGAGGTGAAAAACTGTTTTTT. This sequence joins TRBV30 and TRBJ1-4; perhaps TRBD1 as D (5 bases). Trimming removed 8 bases at V and 7 bases at J, with 17 bases between. The CDR3 extends over 13 amino acids. The germline V gene has CDR1 GTSNPN and CDR2 SVGIG (reference sequence).

J is TRBJ1-1 and V is TRBV28, with D tentatively TRBD1 (5 bases). V was trimmed by 10 bases and J by 5 bases, leaving 23 bases between them. Looked up from germline, CDR1 is MDHEN and CDR2 is SYDVKM. The CDR3 spans 15 residues. The CDR3 nucleotides read TGTGCCATCGGGCGACGGGGACTTTACGGTACTGAAGCTTTCTTT. Its protein product is CAIGRRGLYGTEAFF.

This chain links TRBV4-3 with TRBJ1-3; D gene uncertain. The germline V and J ends were trimmed by 0 bases and 8 bases, with 17 bases remaining between them. CDR1 is LGHNA, CDR2 YSLEER, per germline. The CDR3 is 16 residues long. CDR3 loop: CASSQDRTSLSDTIYF. The CDR3 coding sequence is TGCGCCAGCAGCCAAGATCGAACGAGCCTCTCGGACACCATATATTTT.

The genes are TRBV10-3 and TRBJ2-1; TRBD1 is a possible D gene (5 bases). The germline V gene encodes CDR1 ENHRY and CDR2 SYGVKD. V was clipped by 3 bases and J by 15 bases, with 27 bases between them. This CDR3 spans 16 amino acids. The CDR3: CAISDQRIADTQEGFF. CDR3 in DNA: TGTGCCATCAGTGACCAACGGATTGCGGACACACAGGAAGGGTTCTTC.

The chain uses TRBV18 and TRBJ1-5; 9 nucleotides agree with TRBD1. This CDR3 comprises 15 residues. V shed 3 bases and J 4 bases; nucleotides not matched to a gene: 4. CDR1 KGHSH and CDR2 LQKENI come from the germline V gene. The CDR3 is CASSPGTGPNQPQHF. The CDR3 DNA is TGTGCCAGCTCACCTGGGACAGGGCCGAATCAGCCCCAGCATTTT.

A few counts support this clone. This chain uses TRBV11-2 with TRBJ2-3; no reliable D call. Per germline, CDR1 SGHAT and CDR2 FQNNGV. V was clipped by 4 bases and J by 5 bases, with 4 bases between them. The CDR3 sequence is 11 residues long. The CDR3 DNA sequence: TGTGCCAGCAGCTCGGGAGATACGCAGTATTTT. Translated: CASSSGDTQYF.

The rearrangement links TRBV30 to TRBJ1-2; a weak D match, TRBD1 (6 bases). CDR3 size: 11 residues. Trimming removed 2 bases at V and 7 bases at J, with 8 bases between. Per the germline V gene, CDR1 is GTSNPN and CDR2 is SVGIG (reference sequence). The CDR3 is CAWSMGAGYTF. DNA for the CDR3: TGTGCCTGGAGTATGGGGGCTGGCTACACCTTC.